Reported below is one T cell receptor beta chain. Antigen: not known. The data originate from a study of T-cell reconstitution after alpha-beta-depleted transplantation in children. General observations from the study: At one year after transplant, newly produced T cells mostly accounted for T-cell counts and diversity. Approximately two months post-transplant, alpha-beta T cells reportedly originated from several hundred expanded graft clones. Recipient T cells and thymic progenitors that survived were the source of the high TCRbeta diversity seen at day 60 in some patients.

This CDR3 spans 16 amino acids. The germline CDR1 and CDR2 sequences are ENHRY and SYGVKD. Between the trimmed V and J ends, which lost 1 base and 0 bases, there was a span of 10 bases. Construction of the TCRbeta library involved unique molecular identifiers. TCRdb re-analysed the PCR reads in MiXCR, keeping a single row per CDR3 protein. The sample has 600,000 or so distinct CDR3 sequences, 23% seen once. The clonotype comes from a boy younger than two who had a stem cell transplant for acute myeloid leukemia, so the T cells may come from the graft donor. Sequences were derived from PBMCs, mostly from graft donor cells, sampled 360 days after TCRalphabeta/CD19-depleted stem cell transplant. The V gene is TRBV10-3, the J gene TRBJ1-5, with D perhaps TRBD1 (5 bases). CDR3 sequence (DNA): TGTGCCATCAGTGAGTTGGCAGGGCCTAGCAATCAGCCCCAGCATTTT. It translates to CAISELAGPSNQPQHF.